Below are 10 T cell receptor beta chains sequenced from a single sample in a study of T cell repertoires in cytomegalovirus infection. These receptors' targets are unknown. TCRdb passed the reads through MiXCR, listing each CDR3 protein once. The sample includes about 350,000 distinct CDR3 sequences, about 32% of them seen just once. This material consisted of cultured PBMCs, taken from culture after CMV antigen stimulation. The source is a human donor in good health (CMV status not recorded). Some clones in this sample may be carry-over from other donors' samples.

The gene calls are TRBV25-1 and TRBJ1-2, with D perhaps TRBD1 (5 bases). V lost 3 bases and J lost 3, with 17 bases in between. The CDR3 length is 16 residues. Germline V gives CDR1 MGHDK, CDR2 SYGVNS. CDR3 DNA: TGTGCCAGCAGTGAGGCAGCCAGTGGGGCGTACTATGGCTACACCTTC. It specifies CASSEAASGAYYGYTF.

The chain links TRBV24-1 to TRBJ2-3; D uncertain. The CDR3 consists of 11 residues. CDR1 and CDR2 (germline): KGHDR, SFDVKD. Trimming took 7 bases from V and 4 from J, leaving 5 bases between them. CDR3 protein: CATSASDTQYF. CDR3 bases: TGTGCCACCAGCGCATCAGATACGCAGTATTTT.

In this sample, this clonotype turned up many times. The J gene is TRBJ2-3, the V gene TRBV7-2, with 9 bases fitting TRBD2. V trimming: 2 bases; J trimming: 7 bases; junction bases outside the gene matches: 4. Germline loops: CDR1 SGHTA, CDR2 FQGNSA. This CDR3 comprises 14 residues. DNA for the CDR3: TGTGCCAGCAGCTTAACCAGCGGGAGGAATACGCAGTATTTT. Protein product: CASSLTSGRNTQYF.

The chain joins TRBV5-1 to TRBJ1-1; 8 nucleotides agree with TRBD1. The CDR3 spans 15 residues. Germline V gene lookup returns CDR1 SGHRS and CDR2 YFSETQ. J lost 2 bases, V lost 5 bases, and 8 bases had no gene match. Here the CDR3 reads CASRPPGQANTEAFF. The CDR3 DNA follows: TGCGCCAGCAGACCCCCGGGACAGGCAAACACTGAAGCTTTCTTT.

V and J are TRBV19 and TRBJ1-2; tentative D call: TRBD1 (6 bases). Germline V gene sequence: CDR1 LNHDA, CDR2 SQIVND (reference sequence). There are 15 residues in the CDR3. V lost 4 bases, J lost 1 base, and 13 bases lay in between. The CDR3 reads CASSTSWTVNYGYTF. CDR3 nucleotides: TGTGCCAGTAGTACGTCCTGGACAGTTAACTATGGCTACACCTTC.

The chain combines TRBV7-6 with TRBJ2-7, with D hard to call. V gave up 0 bases and J gave up 0 bases, with 9 bases separating them. Looked up from germline, CDR1 is SGHVS and CDR2 is FNYEAQ. The CDR3 spans 15 residues. The CDR3 nucleotides read TGTGCCAGCAGCTTAGCAGTTGGGCCCTCCTACGAGCAGTACGTC. This translates into CASSLAVGPSYEQYV.

The chain uses TRBV4-1 and TRBJ1-5, with D uncertain. The germline V gene encodes CDR1 MGHRA and CDR2 YSYEKL. The CDR3 extends over 13 amino acids. V lost 1 base to trimming and J lost 5 bases, with 6 bases between them. CDR3 bases: TGCGCCAGCAGCCAAGCCCACGATCAGCCCCAGCATTTT. Encoded protein: CASSQAHDQPQHF.

V is TRBV3-1 and J is TRBJ2-3; 8 bases match TRBD2. Germline V gene data show CDR1 as LGHDT and CDR2 as YNNKEL (reference sequence). The CDR3 is 15 amino acids. After removal of 3 bases from V and 2 bases from J, the junction contained 4 bases not matched to a gene. This CDR3 is CASSHPSGHTDTQYF. CDR3 in DNA: TGTGCCAGCAGCCATCCTAGCGGGCACACAGATACGCAGTATTTT.

The sample holds many counts of this clonotype. This chain links TRBV7-9 with TRBJ2-3; tentatively, D is TRBD2 (6 bases). This CDR3 contains 15 residues. Trimming took 5 bases from V and 2 from J, leaving 14 bases between them. Germline CDR1 is SEHNR and CDR2 is FQNEAQ (reference sequence). CDR3 DNA: TGTGCCAGCAGCGATCATAGCGGACCCACAGATACGCAGTATTTT. Its protein product is CASSDHSGPTDTQYF. Complete variable domain (other parts from reference TRBV7-9 and TRBJ2-3): DTGVSQNPRHKITKRGQNVTFRCDPISEHNRLYWYRQTLGQGPEFLTYFQNEAQLEKSRLLSDRFSAERPKGSFSTLEIQRTEQGDSAMYLCASSDHSGPTDTQYFGPGTRLTVL.

The V call is TRBV7-9, the J call TRBJ1-2; D might be TRBD1 (6 bases). CDR1 and CDR2 from the germline V gene are SEHNR and FQNEAQ (reference sequence). V was shortened by 5 bases and J by 8 bases, with 18 bases between the two germline ends. This CDR3 has 14 residues. CDR3 protein: CASSPGQWLLGYTF. The DNA for the CDR3 is TGTGCCAGCAGCCCCGGACAGTGGCTGCTCGGCTACACCTTC.